The following is a T cell receptor beta chain sequence with its context. Patients of the Seattle cohort, enrolled during active infection, were followed longitudinally. Authors' processing steps: The assay estimated nucleated cells by amplifying reference gene primers. Clones were read by immunoSEQ multiplex PCR, and TCRdb kept only the in-frame ones, dropping some. V and J calls and clone size come straight from that table; D and trimming were deduced from the DNA. The sample shows about 160,000 clones, 82% of them seen only once. Germline V gives CDR1 SGHTA, CDR2 FQGTGA. CDR3 length equals 16 residues. The J segment lost 4 bases and the V segment lost 0 bases, leaving 5 bases of the junction unmatched. The record originates from a study of blood T cell repertoires in COVID-19. Study-level background: Acute and convalescent COVID-19 specimens originated in the United States, Italy and Spain. T cells, B-cell-depleted T cells, or PBMCs supplied cDNA or gDNA.

Sequenced sample: peripheral blood. The TCR was taken from a woman aged 40 to 55 with COVID-19, enrolled during active disease. The chain couples TRBV7-3 to TRBJ2-1; 8 positions match TRBD2. CDR3 protein: CASSLTRVAGYNEQFF. Written as DNA, the CDR3 is TGTGCCAGCAGCTTAACGCGGGTAGCGGGATACAATGAGCAGTTCTTC.